The source of this TCR beta chain is a study of blood T cell repertoires in COVID-19. Cohort placement rested on clinical history that participants reported themselves. In Cohort 3, a recovered donor had either two negative PCRs, clearance, or symptom resolution. This CDR3 is built from 15 residues. Germline V lookup: CDR1 PRHDT, CDR2 FYEKMQ (reference sequence). The V and J ends lost 4 bases and 0 bases, in that order; junction bases with no gene match: 4. Sequencing used immunoSEQ multiplex PCR; TCRdb keeps in-frame clones, though not all of them. The table has fewer than 200,000 clones, under 90% seen once.

This receptor was identified in a man in his fifties who had recovered from COVID-19. The chain employs TRBV13 and TRBJ1-2; 8 positions agree with TRBD1. The sequencing sample was made of PBMCs or T cells enriched from blood (not recorded which). The CDR3 loop reads CASSWTGPTNYGYTF. The CDR3, as DNA: TGTGCCAGCAGCTGGACAGGGCCCACTAACTATGGCTACACCTTC.